These T cell receptor beta chains were read from a single sample in a study of CD8 T cells in Susac syndrome. TCRdb independently ran MiXCR on the immunoSEQ multiplex PCR reads; one entry per CDR3 protein. The repertoire consists of some 250,000 distinct CDR3 sequences, with less than 96% occurring once and the leading ten covering less than 0.11%. The material sequenced was CD4+ T cells from PBMCs. The receptors shown here come from a human donor with Susac syndrome. CDR3s include the opening cysteine and the closing phenylalanine or tryptophan. The order of the fields is D gene, V gene, J gene, clone size, CDR3 DNA, CDR3 protein. A D gene is named only where the DNA matches it firmly. Part of the rows lack a size; the others show once, few, many or a class for expanded clones.

D: -
V: TRBV15
J: TRBJ2-1
size: -
DNA: TGTGCCACCAGCAGAGGAGTCGGTCAGGGCACCCACAATGAGCAGTTCTTC
CDR3: CATSRGVGQGTHNEQFF

D: -
V: TRBV11-3
J: TRBJ1-4
size: -
DNA: TGTGCCAGCAGCCACAGGGCAAGTGGTGAAAAACTGTTTTTT
CDR3: CASSHRASGEKLFF

D: -
V: TRBV10-1
J: TRBJ2-7
size: -
DNA: TGCGCCAGCAGTGCTTTCACCTTAGGGGAGCAGTACTTC
CDR3: CASSAFTLGEQYF

D: -
V: TRBV4-1
J: TRBJ1-5
size: -
DNA: TGCGCCAGCAGCCAACCCACGCAGGGAAGGAGCAATCAGCCCCAGCATTTT
CDR3: CASSQPTQGRSNQPQHF

D: -
V: TRBV20-1
J: TRBJ2-7
size: -
DNA: TGCAGTGCTAGACAGCGGCTTCAAACCTACGAGCAGTACTTC
CDR3: CSARQRLQTYEQYF

D: TRBD1
V: TRBV29-1
J: TRBJ1-1
size: -
DNA: TGCAGCGTTGGTTGGGGACAGGGCACTGAAGCTTTCTTT
CDR3: CSVGWGQGTEAFF

D: -
V: TRBV9
J: TRBJ2-7
size: -
DNA: TGTGCCAGCAGCGTACATCAAGGGCCCTCTACTTACGAGCAGTACTTC
CDR3: CASSVHQGPSTYEQYF

D: TRBD2
V: TRBV30
J: TRBJ2-1
size: -
DNA: TGTGCCTGGAGTCTACTAGCGGGAGGTTACAATGAGCAGTTCTTC
CDR3: CAWSLLAGGYNEQFF

D: -
V: TRBV28
J: TRBJ2-7
size: -
DNA: TGTGCCAGCAGAGACCCCCCGGGCCGCAAGGGCGAGCAGTACTTC
CDR3: CASRDPPGRKGEQYF

D: TRBD2
V: TRBV4-1
J: TRBJ2-7
size: -
DNA: TGCGCCAGCAGCCCAGGACTAGCGGGGCTGTCGGAGCAGTACTTC
CDR3: CASSPGLAGLSEQYF

D: TRBD2
V: TRBV20-1
J: TRBJ2-5
size: -
DNA: TGCAGTGCTAGGACTAGCGGGAGGGCGTACCAAGAGACCCAGTACTTC
CDR3: CSARTSGRAYQETQYF

D: TRBD2
V: TRBV5-1
J: TRBJ2-1
size: -
DNA: TGCGCCAGCAGCTTGGCCGTAGCGGGAGGCTGGCATGAGCAGTTCTTC
CDR3: CASSLAVAGGWHEQFF

D: -
V: TRBV28
J: TRBJ1-1
size: -
DNA: TGTGCCAGCAGGATTTTCGGGTTACCGAACACTGAAGCTTTCTTT
CDR3: CASRIFGLPNTEAFF

D: TRBD1
V: TRBV14
J: TRBJ1-2
size: -
DNA: TGTGCCAGCAGCCGTATCCGGGACAGGGATGGCTACACCTTC
CDR3: CASSRIRDRDGYTF

D: -
V: TRBV29-1
J: TRBJ1-2
size: -
DNA: TGCAGCGTTGAAAAGACGGCACAGACCTATGGCTACACCTTC
CDR3: CSVEKTAQTYGYTF

D: TRBD1
V: TRBV7-3
J: TRBJ2-7
size: -
DNA: TGTGCCAGCAGCACCCCGGACAGGAGGTACGAGCAGTACTTC
CDR3: CASSTPDRRYEQYF

D: -
V: TRBV18
J: TRBJ1-5
size: -
DNA: TGTGCCAGCTCACCAGGCAGGGGTGGAGAGCCCCAGCATTTT
CDR3: CASSPGRGGEPQHF

D: -
V: TRBV14
J: TRBJ1-2
size: once
DNA: TGTGCCAGCAGCACCAGGGGACCGGGCTATGGCTACACCTTC
CDR3: CASSTRGPGYGYTF

D: -
V: TRBV15
J: TRBJ1-1
size: -
DNA: TGTGCCACCCCGGACCTCCTTCTGCCTGAAGCTTTCTTT
CDR3: CATPDLLLPEAFF

D: -
V: TRBV2
J: TRBJ2-1
size: once
DNA: TGTGCCAGCAGTGCCCAACGACAGGGAGGTGAGCAGTTCTTC
CDR3: CASSAQRQGGEQFF

D: -
V: TRBV12-2
J: TRBJ2-1
size: -
DNA: TGTGCAAGTCGCTACTCCGGGGGGGGTGAGCAGTTCTTC
CDR3: CASRYSGGGEQFF

D: -
V: TRBV29-1
J: TRBJ2-3
size: -
DNA: TGCAGCGTTACACCTCAGACAGATACGCAGTATTTT
CDR3: CSVTPQTDTQYF

D: TRBD1
V: TRBV12-3/TRBV12-4
J: TRBJ2-1
size: -
DNA: TGTGCCATGAACAGGGGCAATGAGCAGTTCTTC
CDR3: CAMNRGNEQFF

D: TRBD2
V: TRBV7-9
J: TRBJ2-1
size: -
DNA: TGTGCCAGCAGCTTAGATCGACTAGCGGGAGATCCTGGGCAGTTCTTC
CDR3: CASSLDRLAGDPGQFF